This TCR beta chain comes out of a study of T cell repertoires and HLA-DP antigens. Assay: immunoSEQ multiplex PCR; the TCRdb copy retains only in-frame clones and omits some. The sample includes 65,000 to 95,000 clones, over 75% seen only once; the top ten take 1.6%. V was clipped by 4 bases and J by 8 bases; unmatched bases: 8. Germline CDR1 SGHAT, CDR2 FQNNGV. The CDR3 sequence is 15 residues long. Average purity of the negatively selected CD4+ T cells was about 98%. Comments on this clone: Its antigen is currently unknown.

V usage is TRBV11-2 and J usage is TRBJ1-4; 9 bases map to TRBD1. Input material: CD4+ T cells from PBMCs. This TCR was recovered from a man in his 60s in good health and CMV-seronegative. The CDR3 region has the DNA TGTGCCAGCAGCTCGTGGGACAGGGTGAACGAAAAACTGTTTTTT. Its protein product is CASSSWDRVNEKLFF.